Below are 7 T cell receptor beta chains sequenced from a single sample in a study of blood T cell repertoires in COVID-19. Assay used: immunoSEQ multiplex PCR; TCRdb lists only in-frame clones, some missing. The sample has about 66,000 clones, about nine tenths seen once. Sequences were obtained from peripheral blood. These receptors originate from a human donor in a cohort sampled during active COVID-19.

The chain couples TRBV11-2 to TRBJ2-1, with 14 nucleotides matching TRBD2. The CDR3 spans 15 residues. From germline, CDR1 is SGHAT and CDR2 FQNNGV. The trim removed 5 bases at V and 10 bases at J, leaving 7 bases unmatched. CDR3 sequence (DNA): TGTGCCAGCAGCAAGGGACTAGCGGGAGAGGGAGAGCAGTTCTTC. Amino acids: CASSKGLAGEGEQFF.

The chain carries TRBV6-2 or TRBV6-3 and TRBJ1-5, with TRBD1 identical over 7 bases. The CDR3 totals 15 residues. Germline V CDR1 and CDR2: MNHEY, SVGEGT. V was pared by 5 bases and J by 6 bases, with 10 bases of the junction left unmatched. The CDR3 is CASSTMRTGSQPQHF. CDR3 bases: TGTGCCAGCAGTACGATGAGGACAGGTAGTCAGCCCCAGCATTTT.

The genes are TRBV24-1 and TRBJ1-5; the D gene is possibly TRBD1 (5 bases). V was trimmed by 4 bases and J by 6 bases, leaving 15 bases between them. There are 15 residues in the CDR3. The V gene's germline CDR1 is KGHDR and CDR2 SFDVKD. Here the CDR3 DNA reads TGTGCCACCAGTGACGGAGGGGCGGGAGGTCAGCCCCAGCATTTT. It encodes CATSDGGAGGQPQHF.

V and J are TRBV30 and TRBJ2-3, with a tentative D call TRBD1 (5 bases). The CDR3 has 14 residues. V was cut by 0 bases and J by 2 bases, with 9 bases left in between. CDR1 is GTSNPN and CDR2 is SVGIG in the germline V gene (reference sequence). Written as DNA, the CDR3 is TGTGCCTGGAGTGTACAGGCATACACAGATACGCAGTATTTT. Protein: CAWSVQAYTDTQYF.

The chain uses TRBV19 and TRBJ2-5, with 11 bases fitting TRBD1. V lost 2 bases and J lost 4; bases outside the gene matches: 6. The CDR3 is 16 residues long. Germline lookup yields CDR1 LNHDA and CDR2 SQIVND (reference sequence). In DNA form, the CDR3 reads TGTGCCAGTAGTATATTGGGACAGGGGGTTCGAGAGACCCAGTACTTC. This sequence encodes CASSILGQGVRETQYF.

This chain links TRBV29-1 with TRBJ2-7; maybe TRBD2 (5 bases). This CDR3 region has 12 residues. Germline V CDR1 and CDR2: SQVTM, ANQGSEA. Trimming took off 6 bases at V and 2 bases at J, with 11 bases between the two ends. The DNA of the CDR3 is TGCAGCGTCGCCGGGGATCCCTACGAGCAGTACTTC. It encodes CSVAGDPYEQYF.

The chain employs TRBV7-2 and TRBJ2-5; possibly TRBD1 for D (5 bases). Germline V gene sequence: CDR1 SGHTA, CDR2 FQGNSA. Trimming pared 1 base from V and 4 bases from J, leaving 13 bases between. The CDR3 contains 15 residues. This chain's CDR3 is CASSLGGDSVETQYF. In nucleotides, the CDR3 is TGTGCCAGCAGCTTAGGGGGCGATTCGGTAGAGACCCAGTACTTC.